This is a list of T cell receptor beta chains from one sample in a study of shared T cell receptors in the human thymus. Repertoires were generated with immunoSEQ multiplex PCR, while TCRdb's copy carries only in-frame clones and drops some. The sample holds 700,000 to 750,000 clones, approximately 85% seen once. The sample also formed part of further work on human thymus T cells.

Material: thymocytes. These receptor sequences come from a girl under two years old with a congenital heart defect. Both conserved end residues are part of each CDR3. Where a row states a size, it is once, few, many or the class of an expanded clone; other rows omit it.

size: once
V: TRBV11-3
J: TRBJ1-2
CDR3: CASSLRGLGFGYTF

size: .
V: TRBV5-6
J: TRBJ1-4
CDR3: CASADRATTNEKLFF

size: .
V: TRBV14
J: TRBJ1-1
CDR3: CASTIQGAMNTEAFF

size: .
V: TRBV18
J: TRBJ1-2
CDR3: CASSPTTSGLLYGYTF

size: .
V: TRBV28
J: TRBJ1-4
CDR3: CASSTTRANEKLFF

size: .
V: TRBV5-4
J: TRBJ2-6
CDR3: CASSHGAVSGANVLTF

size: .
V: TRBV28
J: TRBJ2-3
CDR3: CASSSPDISGGHTDTQYF

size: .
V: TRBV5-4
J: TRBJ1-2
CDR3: CASSERGFNYGYTF

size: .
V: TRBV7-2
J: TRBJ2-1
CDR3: CASSPSGINNEQFF

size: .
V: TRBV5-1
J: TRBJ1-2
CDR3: CASSPEGADYYGYTF

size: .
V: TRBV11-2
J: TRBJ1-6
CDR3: CASRLDRKNSPLHF

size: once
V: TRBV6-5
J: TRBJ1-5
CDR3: CASWTGTNQPQHF

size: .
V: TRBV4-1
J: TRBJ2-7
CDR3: CASSQLPLTGAYEQYF

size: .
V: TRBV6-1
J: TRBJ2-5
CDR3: CASSEGGDQETQYF

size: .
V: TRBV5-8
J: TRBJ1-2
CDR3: CASSWGGGGGYGYTF

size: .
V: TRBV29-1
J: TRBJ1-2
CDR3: CSGCTGTDYGYTF

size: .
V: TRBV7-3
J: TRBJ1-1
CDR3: CASSPTGKDTEAFF

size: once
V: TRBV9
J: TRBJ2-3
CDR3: CASSAGSTDTQYF

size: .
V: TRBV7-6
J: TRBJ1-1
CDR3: CASSSTGRGAEAFF

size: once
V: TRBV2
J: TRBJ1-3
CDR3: CASSEWRAGNTIYF

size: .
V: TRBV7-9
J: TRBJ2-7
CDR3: CASSPGGAGTTYEQYF

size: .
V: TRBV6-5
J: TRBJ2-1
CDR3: CASRVRSNEQFF

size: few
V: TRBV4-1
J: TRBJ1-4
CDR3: CASSQFDTPNPSLEKLFF

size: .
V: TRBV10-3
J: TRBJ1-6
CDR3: CAIAADRGPDNSPLHF

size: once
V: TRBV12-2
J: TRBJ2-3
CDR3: CASRLAIHPRSTDTQYF

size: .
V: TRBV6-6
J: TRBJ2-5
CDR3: CASSYGLAGGQETQYF

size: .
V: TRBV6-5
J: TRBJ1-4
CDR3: CASSYSGTVDEKLFF

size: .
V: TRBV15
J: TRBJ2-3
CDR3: CATSRGLHGTLTDTQYF

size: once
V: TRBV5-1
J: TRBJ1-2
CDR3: CASSVSTGTEYYGYTF

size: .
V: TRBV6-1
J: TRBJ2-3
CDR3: CASSEPVRVGRGDTQYF